Each of the 20 T cell receptor beta chains below was sequenced from the same sample in a study of human T cells and chemical hapten exposure (dated by TCRdb to 2020 to 2023). The sample's time point label is to be understood as: pre-sensitization, week 0. The treatment or condition label, read with the paper, signifies: therapeutic diphenylcyclopropenone sensitization with weekly scalp DPC. Receptor amplification or capture employed RACE. TCRdb shows the sequencer as NextSeq 500. In TCRdb, the public reads were trimmed at Q25 with fastp and aligned with MiXCR, with productive beta chains retained. All rows with the same CDR3 protein become a single entry with the most common DNA and genes. Across this sample there are more than 250,000 distinct CDR3 sequences, with 7% to 10% seen only once. The top ten clonotypes cover 2.3% of the sample. The sample consisted of whole blood, taken in connection with sensitization to the hapten diphenylcyclopropenone (DPC). The receptor source for this set is a woman in her thirties or forties with alopecia areata. Some clones in this sample may be carry-over from other donors' samples.

The chain combines TRBV20-1 with TRBJ2-3; TRBD1 aligns across 7 bases. Germline V gene lookup returns CDR1 DFQATT and CDR2 SNEGSKA (reference sequence). The CDR3 sequence is 14 residues long. Germline trimming cut 6 bases from V and 2 bases from J; bases unmatched to any gene: 8. CDR3 in DNA: TGCAGTGCCACTAGGACAGGAGACACAGATACGCAGTATTTT. It codes for CSATRTGDTDTQYF.

The table lists this clonotype with a few counts. The J gene is TRBJ1-3, the V gene TRBV12-3 or TRBV12-4; 9 bases are a match to TRBD1. Trimming took 5 bases from V and 0 from J; bases not matched to a gene: 2. The CDR3 is 15 amino acids. CDR3 in DNA: TGTGCCAGCAGTGGGACAGGGTCCTCTGGAAACACCATATATTTT. Amino acids: CASSGTGSSGNTIYF.

Remarks on this clonotype: A single base separates this from a much larger clone, so it may be a read error. This chain links TRBV29-1 with TRBJ2-7, with 7 bases that match TRBD1. Per germline, CDR1 SQVTM and CDR2 ANQGSEA. The CDR3 consists of 12 residues. J lost 5 bases, V lost 4 bases, and 5 bases had no gene match. The chain's CDR3 is CSVVQGVHEQYF. The CDR3 DNA sequence: TGCAGCGTTGTCCAGGGGGTCCACGAGCAGTACTTC.

In its sample, this clonotype was seen a few times. The gene calls are TRBV7-2 and TRBJ2-5, with 12 bases aligning to TRBD1. Trimming at V came to 3 bases and at J to 5 bases, leaving 7 bases not matched to a gene. CDR1 SGHTA and CDR2 FQGNSA come from the germline V gene. The CDR3 runs to 16 residues. CDR3 sequence reads: CASSFGGTGGQETQYF. CDR3 DNA sequence: TGTGCCAGCAGCTTTGGCGGGACAGGGGGCCAGGAGACCCAGTACTTC.

This clonotype was detected many times. V usage is TRBV28 and J usage is TRBJ2-6; weak D call: TRBD1 (5 bases). V was trimmed by 1 base and J by 0 bases, leaving 7 bases between them. Germline loops: CDR1 MDHEN, CDR2 SYDVKM. The CDR3 sequence is 16 residues long. For the CDR3, the DNA is TGTGCCAGCAGTTTATTTCAGGGCTCTGGGGCCAACGTCCTGACTTTC. This gives the protein CASSLFQGSGANVLTF.

The sample holds many counts of this clonotype. The chain uses TRBV12-3 or TRBV12-4 and TRBJ1-6; D not resolved. V lost 6 bases, J lost 7 bases, and 4 bases lay in between. The CDR3 totals 11 residues. CDR3 loop: CASSLNSPLHF. Written as DNA, the CDR3 is TGTGCCAGCAGCTTAAATTCACCCCTCCACTTT.

This clonotype showed up just a few times. This chain links TRBV28 with TRBJ2-5, with D possibly being TRBD1 (5 bases). The CDR3 runs 13 residues. Deletions cut 6 bases from V and 5 bases from J, with 13 bases between. The germline CDR1 and CDR2 sequences are MDHEN and SYDVKM. The CDR3 region has the DNA TGTGCCAGCAGGGGAAGGGGCTGGGAGACCCAGTACTTC. It codes for CASRGRGWETQYF. Looking up the rest from reference TRBV28 and TRBJ2-5 gives the full variable domain: DVKVTQSSRYLVKRTGEKVFLECVQDMDHENMFWYRQDPGLGLRLIYFSYDVKMKEKGDIPEGYSVSREKKERFSLILESASTNQTSMYLCASRGRGWETQYFGPGTRLLVL.

This clonotype was counted only a few times. The genes are TRBV7-8 and TRBJ1-5; perhaps TRBD1 as D (6 bases). Looked up from germline, CDR1 is SGHVS and CDR2 is FQNEAQ. Between the trimmed V and J ends, which lost 5 bases and 6 bases, there was a span of 20 bases. The CDR3 contains 16 residues. This CDR3 is CASSPGEDSAGQPQHF. The CDR3 DNA sequence: TGTGCCAGCAGCCCAGGGGAGGACAGCGCAGGTCAGCCCCAGCATTTT.

V usage is TRBV5-1 and J usage is TRBJ1-1, with D unclear. The V gene lost 0 bases and the J gene lost 2 bases, with 11 bases spanning the gap. The CDR3 runs to 15 residues. Germline V gene lookup returns CDR1 SGHRS and CDR2 YFSETQ. In nucleotides, the CDR3 is TGCGCCAGCAGCTTGGATGGCTGGGCAAACACTGAAGCTTTCTTT. Translation gives CASSLDGWANTEAFF.

The chain's CDR3 is CASSYSRDTTQYF. CDR3 in DNA: TGTGCCAGCAGTTACTCGAGGGACACGACGCAGTATTTT. J is TRBJ2-3 and V is TRBV6-5, with D perhaps TRBD1 (6 bases). The germline gives CDR1 MNHEY, CDR2 SVGAGI. The CDR3 is 13 amino acids. V lost 0 bases and J lost 9, with 10 bases in between.

This clonotype was counted at least ten times. J is TRBJ2-2 and V is TRBV29-1, with 9 positions matching TRBD2. From germline, CDR1 is SQVTM and CDR2 ANQGSEA. J gave up 6 bases and V 6 bases, and 2 bases lay outside the gene matches. The CDR3 is made up of 12 amino acids. Written as DNA, the CDR3 is TGCAGCGTGCGGGAGGGCCCCGGGGAGCTGTTTTTT. Its protein is CSVREGPGELFF.

The sample holds a few counts of this clonotype. V and J are TRBV28 and TRBJ2-5; D perhaps matches TRBD2 (6 bases). The CDR3 has 15 amino acids. V lost 7 bases, J lost 5 bases, and 20 bases lay in between. Germline CDR1 and CDR2: MDHEN and SYDVKM. The CDR3 is CASNAVGLALETQYF. The CDR3 nucleotides read TGTGCCAGCAACGCTGTGGGGCTAGCGTTGGAGACCCAGTACTTC.

This clonotype was counted ten times or more. The chain joins TRBV28 to TRBJ2-5, with 8 bases matching TRBD1. Germline V CDR1 and CDR2: MDHEN, SYDVKM. The CDR3 consists of 14 residues. V trimming: 4 bases; J trimming: 5 bases; junction bases outside the gene matches: 6. The CDR3: CASSSGQGLETQYF. Written as DNA, the CDR3 is TGTGCCAGCAGTTCAGGACAGGGTCTGGAGACCCAGTACTTC.

V usage is TRBV6-1 and J usage is TRBJ1-1; 8 bases match TRBD1. J lost 11 bases, V lost 4 bases, and 3 bases had no gene match. Germline assignment: CDR1 MNHNS and CDR2 SASEGT. The length of the CDR3 is 11 residues. The CDR3 sequence: CASSGTGQAFF. CDR3 coding DNA: TGTGCCAGCAGTGGGACAGGGCAGGCTTTCTTT.

This clonotype was picked up a small number of times. The chain recombines TRBV2 with TRBJ1-6; TRBD1 might be the D (5 bases). Deletions cut 6 bases from V and 4 bases from J, with 13 bases between. Germline lookup yields CDR1 SNHLY and CDR2 FYNNEI. This CDR3 contains 15 residues. DNA of the CDR3: TGTGCCAGCAGCGGAGGTAGACAGTATAATTCACCCCTCCACTTT. Amino acid sequence: CASSGGRQYNSPLHF. The whole variable domain, filled in from reference TRBV2 and TRBJ1-6, reads EPEVTQTPSHQVTQMGQEVILRCVPISNHLYFYWYRQILGQKVEFLVSFYNNEISEKSEIFDDQFSVERPDGSNFTLKIRSTKLEDSAMYFCASSGGRQYNSPLHFGNGTRLTVT.

This clonotype was seen only a few times. The chain recombines TRBV20-1 with TRBJ1-2; possibly TRBD1 for D (5 bases). The CDR3 totals 14 residues. Trimming removed 3 bases from V and 2 bases from J, with 13 bases in between. Germline CDR1 DFQATT, CDR2 SNEGSKA (reference sequence). CDR3 sequence (DNA): TGCAGTGCTAGGCCACAGGTCACCAACTATGGCTACACCTTC. It yields the protein CSARPQVTNYGYTF.

The chain combines TRBV4-1 with TRBJ2-7; D ambiguous. Germline V gene data show CDR1 as MGHRA and CDR2 as YSYEKL. The CDR3 totals 12 residues. V lost 4 bases to trimming and J lost 1 base, with 5 bases between them. The CDR3 region has the DNA TGCGCCAGCAGCCTGCCTTCCTACGAGCAGTACTTC. Amino acid sequence: CASSLPSYEQYF.

This clonotype has a count of ten or more. The V gene is TRBV20-1, the J gene TRBJ2-7; no firm D call. Germline lookup yields CDR1 DFQATT and CDR2 SNEGSKA (reference sequence). The CDR3 is made up of 11 amino acids. Deletions cut 5 bases from V and 2 bases from J, with 7 bases between. Here the CDR3 reads CSAPLTYEQYF. The CDR3 DNA reads TGCAGTGCTCCCCTGACCTACGAGCAGTACTTC.

This clonotype appeared a few times. This chain links TRBV30 with TRBJ2-1; 8 nucleotides align to TRBD2. CDR1 is GTSNPN, CDR2 SVGIG, per germline (reference sequence). The junction had 7 bases not matched to a gene; V was cut back by 0 bases and J by 0 bases. The CDR3 runs 17 residues. The CDR3 protein is CAWSVPPLAVSYNEQFF. CDR3 in DNA: TGTGCCTGGAGTGTCCCACCACTAGCGGTCTCCTACAATGAGCAGTTCTTC.

This clonotype came up a few times. V and J are TRBV12-3 or TRBV12-4 and TRBJ1-5; D is unresolved. V was shortened by 4 bases and J by 2 bases, with 12 bases between the two germline ends. The CDR3 totals 15 residues. The CDR3 sequence is CASSWEVRGNQPQHF. The DNA of the CDR3 is TGTGCCAGCAGTTGGGAGGTTCGGGGCAATCAGCCCCAGCATTTT.